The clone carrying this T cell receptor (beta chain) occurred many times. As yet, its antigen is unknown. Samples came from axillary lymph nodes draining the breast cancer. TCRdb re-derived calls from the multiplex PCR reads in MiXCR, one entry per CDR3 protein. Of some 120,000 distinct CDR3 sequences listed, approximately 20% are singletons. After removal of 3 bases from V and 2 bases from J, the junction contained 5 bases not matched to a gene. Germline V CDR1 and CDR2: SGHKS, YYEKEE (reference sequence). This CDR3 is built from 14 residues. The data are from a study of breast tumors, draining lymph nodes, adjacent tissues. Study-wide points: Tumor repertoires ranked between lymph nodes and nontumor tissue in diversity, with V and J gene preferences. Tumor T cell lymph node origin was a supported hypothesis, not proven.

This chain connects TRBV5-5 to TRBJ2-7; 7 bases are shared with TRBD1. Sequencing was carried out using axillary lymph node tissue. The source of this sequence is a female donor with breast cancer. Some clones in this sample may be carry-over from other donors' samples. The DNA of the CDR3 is TGTGCCAGCAGCTGGACAGGCACAACCTACGAGCAGTACTTC. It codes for CASSWTGTTYEQYF.